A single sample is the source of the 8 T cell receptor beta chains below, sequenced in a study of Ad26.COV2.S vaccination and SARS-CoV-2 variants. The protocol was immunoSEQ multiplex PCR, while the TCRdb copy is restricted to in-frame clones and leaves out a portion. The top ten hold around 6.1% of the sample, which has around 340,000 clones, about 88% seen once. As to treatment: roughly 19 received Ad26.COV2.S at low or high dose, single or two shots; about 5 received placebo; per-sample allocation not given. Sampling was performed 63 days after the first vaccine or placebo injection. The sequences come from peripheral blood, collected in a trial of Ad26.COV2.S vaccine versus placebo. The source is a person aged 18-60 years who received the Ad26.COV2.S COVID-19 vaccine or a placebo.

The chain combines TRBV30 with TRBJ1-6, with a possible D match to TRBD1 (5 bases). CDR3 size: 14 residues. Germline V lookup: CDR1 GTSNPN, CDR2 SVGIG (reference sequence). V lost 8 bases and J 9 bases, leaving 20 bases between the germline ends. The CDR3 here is CAADTRDWGSPLHF. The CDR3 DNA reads TGTGCCGCCGATACTCGGGACTGGGGTTCACCCCTCCACTTT.

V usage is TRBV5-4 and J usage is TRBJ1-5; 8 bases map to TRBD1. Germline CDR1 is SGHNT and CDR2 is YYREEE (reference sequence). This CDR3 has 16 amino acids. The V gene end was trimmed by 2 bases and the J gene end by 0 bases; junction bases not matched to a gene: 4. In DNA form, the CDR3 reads TGTGCCAGCAGCTTCGTTGGACAGGGTAGCAATCAGCCCCAGCATTTT. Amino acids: CASSFVGQGSNQPQHF.

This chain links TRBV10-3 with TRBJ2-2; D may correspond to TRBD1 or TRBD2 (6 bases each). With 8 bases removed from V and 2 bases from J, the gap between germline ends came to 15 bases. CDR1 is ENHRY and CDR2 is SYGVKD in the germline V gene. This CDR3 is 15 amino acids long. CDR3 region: CAIGGPPENTGELFF. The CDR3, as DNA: TGTGCCATCGGGGGGCCTCCCGAAAACACCGGGGAGCTGTTTTTT.

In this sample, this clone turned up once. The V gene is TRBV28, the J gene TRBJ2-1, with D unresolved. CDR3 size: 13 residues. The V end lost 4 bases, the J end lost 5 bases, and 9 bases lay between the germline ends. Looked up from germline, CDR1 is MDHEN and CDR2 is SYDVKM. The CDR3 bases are TGTGCCAGCAGTTCGACTTTGAACAATGAGCAGTTCTTC. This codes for CASSSTLNNEQFF.

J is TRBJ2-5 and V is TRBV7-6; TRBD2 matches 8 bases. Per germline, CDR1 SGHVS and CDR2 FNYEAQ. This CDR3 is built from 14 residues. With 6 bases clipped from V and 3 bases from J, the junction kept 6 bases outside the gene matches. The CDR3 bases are TGTGCCAGCAGTCCTAGCGGGTCGGAAGAGACCCAGTACTTC. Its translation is CASSPSGSEETQYF.

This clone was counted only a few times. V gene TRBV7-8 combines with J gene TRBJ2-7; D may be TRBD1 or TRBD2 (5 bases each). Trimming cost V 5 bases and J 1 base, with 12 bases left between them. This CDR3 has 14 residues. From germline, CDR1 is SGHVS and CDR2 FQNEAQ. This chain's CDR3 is CASSPRDRSYEQYF. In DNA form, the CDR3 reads TGTGCCAGCAGCCCCCGGGACCGTTCCTACGAGCAGTACTTC. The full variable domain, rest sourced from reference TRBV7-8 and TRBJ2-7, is GAGVSQSPRYKVAKRGQDVALRCDPISGHVSLFWYQQALGQGPEFLTYFQNEAQLDKSGLPSDRFFAERPEGSVSTLKIQRTQQEDSAVYLCASSPRDRSYEQYFGPGTRLTVT.

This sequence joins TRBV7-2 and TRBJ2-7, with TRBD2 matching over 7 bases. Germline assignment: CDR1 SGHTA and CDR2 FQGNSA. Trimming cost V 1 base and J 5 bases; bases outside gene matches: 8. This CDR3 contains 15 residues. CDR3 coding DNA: TGTGCCAGCAGCTTAGACGGCGGGAGTGGGGACGAGCAGTACTTC. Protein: CASSLDGGSGDEQYF. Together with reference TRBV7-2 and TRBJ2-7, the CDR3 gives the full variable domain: GAGVSQSPSNKVTEKGKDVELRCDPISGHTALYWYRQSLGQGLEFLIYFQGNSAPDKSGLPSDRFSAERTGGSVSTLTIQRTQQEDSAVYLCASSLDGGSGDEQYFGPGTRLTVT.

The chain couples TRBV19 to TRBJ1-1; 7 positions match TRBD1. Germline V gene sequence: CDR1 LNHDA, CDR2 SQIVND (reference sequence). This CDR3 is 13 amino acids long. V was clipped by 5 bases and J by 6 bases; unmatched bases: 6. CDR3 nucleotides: TGTGCCAGTAGTGGGAGACAGGGAGCTGAAGCTTTCTTT. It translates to CASSGRQGAEAFF.